These 21 T cell receptor beta chains were sequenced from one sample in a study of T-cell reconstitution after alpha-beta-depleted transplantation in children. Unique molecular identifiers were incorporated during preparation of the TCRbeta library. TCRdb used MiXCR to reprocess the PCR reads, holding one entry per CDR3 protein. The sample carries some 200,000 distinct CDR3 sequences, about 15% recorded once. The specimen was PBMCs from the stem cell graft donor, collected from the stem cell graft. Source of these receptors: a human donor who donated a stem cell graft to a child with acute lymphoblastic leukemia.

This clonotype was seen ten or more times. This chain joins TRBV27 and TRBJ2-5, with D unclear. There are 15 residues in the CDR3. Trimming left V 4 bases short and J 3 bases short, with 15 bases between. Germline V gene lookup returns CDR1 MNHEY and CDR2 SMNVEV (reference sequence). The CDR3 nucleotides are TGTGCCAGCAGTTCCCGGGCCCCTGGTAAAGAGACCCAGTACTTC. Protein product: CASSSRAPGKETQYF.

This clonotype was recorded at least ten times. The chain recombines TRBV10-3 with TRBJ1-5; maybe TRBD1 (6 bases). Looked up from germline, CDR1 is ENHRY and CDR2 is SYGVKD. This CDR3 region has 13 residues. The V end lost 11 bases, the J end lost 4 bases, and 15 bases lay between the germline ends. The CDR3 DNA follows: TGTGCCGCGACGGGGGCTCCGAATCAGCCCCAGCATTTT. It translates to CAATGAPNQPQHF.

This clonotype has more than one count but fewer than ten. V is TRBV10-3 and J is TRBJ2-2; 9 nucleotides line up with TRBD1. V dropped 6 bases and J dropped 7; count of bases not matched to a gene: 6. The CDR3 runs 14 residues. Germline assignment: CDR1 ENHRY and CDR2 SYGVKD. The CDR3 sequence is CAIRRQGEGGELFF. CDR3 DNA: TGTGCCATCAGAAGACAGGGGGAAGGCGGGGAGCTGTTTTTT.

This clonotype occurred many times. The chain couples TRBV5-1 to TRBJ1-6; 7 bases are a match to TRBD1. CDR3 length: 14 residues. After removal of 3 bases from V and 8 bases from J, the junction contained 5 bases not matched to a gene. Germline V gene lookup returns CDR1 SGHRS and CDR2 YFSETQ. The chain's CDR3 is CASSSGQRDSPLHF. CDR3 DNA: TGCGCCAGCAGCTCGGGACAGCGGGATTCACCCCTCCACTTT. The full variable domain, with the rest looked up from reference TRBV5-1 and TRBJ1-6, is KAGVTQTPRYLIKTRGQQVTLSCSPISGHRSVSWYQQTPGQGLQFLFEYFSETQRNKGNFPGRFSGRQFSNSRSEMNVSTLELGDSALYLCASSSGQRDSPLHFGNGTRLTVT.

This clonotype was recorded at least ten times. CDR3 protein: CASSPDGEYEQYF. DNA for the CDR3: TGTGCCAGCAGTCCGGACGGAGAATACGAGCAGTACTTC. The chain links TRBV28 to TRBJ2-7; D remains ambiguous. V lost 5 bases, J lost 4 bases, and 12 bases lay in between. The CDR3 extends over 13 amino acids. Germline loops: CDR1 MDHEN, CDR2 SYDVKM.

A word on this clonotype: The missing conserved phenylalanine or tryptophan at the end of this CDR3 makes a read error likely. The CDR3 loop reads CASSLGTSRSSYNEQFL. Written as DNA, the CDR3 is TGTGCCAGCAGTTTAGGGACTAGCCGGAGTTCCTACAATGAGCAGTTCTTG. V and J are TRBV12-3 or TRBV12-4 and TRBJ2-1, with 8 bases identical to TRBD2. Unmatched junction bases numbered 6, after V lost 1 base and J lost 1 base. The length of the CDR3 is 17 residues.

This clonotype was seen ten or more times. The gene calls are TRBV5-1 and TRBJ2-1; 9 bases align to TRBD2. This CDR3 is 14 amino acids long. CDR1 and CDR2 (germline): SGHRS, YFSETQ. V lost 7 bases to trimming and J lost 4 bases; unmatched junction nucleotides: 6. This CDR3 is CASGSGSTYNEQFF. The CDR3 DNA reads as TGCGCCAGCGGTAGCGGGAGTACTTACAATGAGCAGTTCTTC.

This clonotype has a count of ten or more. The chain joins TRBV10-3 to TRBJ2-1; 8 bases are shared with TRBD2. Germline values: CDR1 ENHRY, CDR2 SYGVKD. Trimming took 0 bases from V and 0 from J; bases not matched to a gene: 4. The CDR3 extends over 17 amino acids. Here the CDR3 DNA reads TGTGCCATCAGTGAGTCTTTAAGCGGGAGCTCCTACAATGAGCAGTTCTTC. As protein: CAISESLSGSSYNEQFF.

This clonotype was seen a handful of times. The chain combines TRBV5-5 with TRBJ1-5, with D perhaps TRBD1 (5 bases). The CDR3 has 15 amino acids. Trimming took off 1 base at V and 5 bases at J, with 13 bases between the two ends. Germline V gene sequence: CDR1 SGHKS, CDR2 YYEKEE (reference sequence). The CDR3 here is CASSLRLGADQPQHF. CDR3 bases: TGTGCCAGCAGCTTGCGTTTAGGGGCGGATCAGCCCCAGCATTTT.

The rearrangement uses TRBV18 and TRBJ1-1, with D possibly TRBD1 on 5 matching bases. The CDR3 extends over 15 amino acids. Germline CDR1 KGHSH, CDR2 LQKENI. The V and J ends lost 6 bases and 4 bases respectively, with 18 bases between them. The CDR3 region has the DNA TGTGCCAGCTCTCCTTTCCAGGGTGGGGGCACTGAAGCTTTCTTT. Translating it yields CASSPFQGGGTEAFF.

This clonotype was counted at least ten times. V and J are TRBV7-2 and TRBJ2-7; 13 bases match TRBD2. Looked up from germline, CDR1 is SGHTA and CDR2 is FQGNSA. With 3 bases clipped from V and 4 bases from J, the junction kept 3 bases outside the gene matches. There are 15 residues in the CDR3. This chain's CDR3 is CASSLGLAGRYEQYF. In nucleotides, the CDR3 is TGTGCCAGCAGCTTGGGACTAGCGGGAAGATACGAGCAGTACTTC.

This clonotype has ten or more counts. J is TRBJ2-3 and V is TRBV5-1, with D unclear. The CDR3 is 11 amino acids. Germline CDR1 reads SGHRS; CDR2 reads YFSETQ. Trimming took off 7 bases at V and 5 bases at J, with 8 bases between the two ends. The chain's CDR3 is CASYNGDTQYF. The DNA of the CDR3 is TGCGCCAGCTATAATGGAGATACGCAGTATTTT.

The CDR3 loop is CASSRGDRGSPSEQYF. CDR3 nucleotide sequence: TGCGCCAGCAGCCGTGGGGACAGGGGGTCCCCGAGCGAGCAGTACTTC. The chain has TRBV5-1 and TRBJ2-7; the match to TRBD1 covers 11 bases. Germline CDR1 and CDR2: SGHRS and YFSETQ. V was pared by 4 bases and J by 6 bases, with 12 bases of the junction left unmatched. The CDR3 runs to 16 residues.

This clonotype was picked up a small number of times. The rearrangement uses TRBV7-9 and TRBJ2-7; 9 positions match TRBD1. The CDR3 contains 14 residues. V trimming: 4 bases; J trimming: 5 bases; junction bases outside the gene matches: 6. In germline, CDR1 is SEHNR, CDR2 FQNEAQ (reference sequence). The CDR3 DNA reads TGTGCCAGCAGCTCCCAAAGGACAGGGGACGAGCAGTACTTC. This sequence encodes CASSSQRTGDEQYF.

This clonotype was detected ten times or more. The chain joins TRBV5-1 to TRBJ2-1; D not certain. Trimming cost V 4 bases and J 6 bases, with 8 bases left between them. The CDR3 has 12 amino acids. Germline lookup yields CDR1 SGHRS and CDR2 YFSETQ. The CDR3 reads CASSRLSNEQFF. The CDR3 DNA is TGCGCCAGCAGCCGACTTTCCAATGAGCAGTTCTTC.

On this clonotype itself: A much larger clone lies a single base off, so this may be a read error. The chain links TRBV5-4 to TRBJ2-5, with TRBD2 as a possible D gene (6 bases). CDR1 and CDR2 from the germline V gene are SGHNT and YYREEE (reference sequence). CDR3 size: 15 residues. The CDR3 protein is CVSSLRLVGQETQYF. CDR3 nucleotide sequence: TGTGTCAGCAGCCTACGACTAGTGGGGCAAGAGACCCAGTACTTC.

This clonotype has ten or more counts. This chain uses TRBV12-3 or TRBV12-4 with TRBJ1-6; a weak D match, TRBD1 (6 bases). Trimming cost V 0 bases and J 10 bases, with 16 bases left between them. CDR3 length: 16 residues. CDR3 bases: TGTGCCAGCAGTTTAGCCCTAGGGGGGGGGATCTCACCCCTCCACTTT. As protein: CASSLALGGGISPLHF.

This clonotype occurred once. A much more abundant neighbour one base away suggests this may be a read error. The genes are TRBV20-1 and TRBJ2-7, with 7 bases aligning to TRBD2. Germline values: CDR1 DFQATT, CDR2 SNEGSKA (reference sequence). Germline trimming cut 4 bases from V and 1 base from J; bases unmatched to any gene: 4. The CDR3 covers 13 residues. The CDR3 region is CSANRGSSYEQYF. In DNA form, the CDR3 reads TGCAGTGCTAATCGCGGGAGTTCCTACGAGCAGTACTTC.

The J gene is TRBJ2-4, the V gene TRBV9, with TRBD2 matching 14 bases. The CDR3 runs 20 residues. The germline V gene encodes CDR1 SGDLS and CDR2 YYNGEE. Losses at the gene ends were 0 bases for V and 2 bases for J; bases not matched to a gene: 10. In DNA form, the CDR3 reads TGTGCCAGCAGCGTAGAGGGGACTAGCGGGAGAGGGTTGACCAAAAACATTCAGTACTTC. Its translation: CASSVEGTSGRGLTKNIQYF.

This clonotype was detected a few times. V usage is TRBV5-5 and J usage is TRBJ2-2; TRBD1 matches 8 bases. The CDR3 length is 16 residues. CDR1 and CDR2 from the germline V gene are SGHKS and YYEKEE (reference sequence). Trimming at V came to 2 bases and at J to 5 bases, leaving 8 bases not matched to a gene. The CDR3: CASSLRTGMRTGELFF. In DNA, the CDR3 is TGTGCCAGCAGCTTACGGACAGGGATGAGGACCGGGGAGCTGTTTTTT.

Note on this clonotype: A much larger clone lies one base from this, so it may be a read error. The V call is TRBV29-1, the J call TRBJ1-1; TRBD1 agrees at 10 bases. The CDR3 sequence is 14 residues long. With 6 bases clipped from V and 5 bases from J, the junction kept 9 bases outside the gene matches. Germline assignment: CDR1 SQVTM and CDR2 ANQGSEA. The CDR3 DNA follows: TGCAGCGTCGGAAAGACAGGGGGCAAGACTGAAGCTTTCTTT. Protein: CSVGKTGGKTEAFF.